A selection of T cell receptor beta chains follows, all from one sample in a study of CD8+CD57+ T cells in acquired aplastic anemia. TCRdb called the reads again in MiXCR, with one record for every CDR3 protein. This table has about 180,000 distinct CDR3 sequences, 48% appearing once. Sequencing used sorted CD4+, CD8+, or CD8+CD57+ T cells (not recorded which) from PBMCs. These TCRs come from a human donor with aplastic anemia. The CDR3 runs from the conserved cysteine through the conserved F or W. Fields, in order: D gene, J gene, V gene, clone size, CDR3 protein, CDR3 DNA. D genes are given only for firm matches. Size is omitted from some rows. Given values are once, few, many or a class for expanded clones.

- TRBJ2-5 TRBV15 - CATSRSRDTQETQYF TGTGCCACCAGCAGAAGCCGGGACACACAAGAGACCCAGTACTTC
TRBD1 TRBJ2-7 TRBV5-1 - CASSHRDSSYEQYF TGCGCCAGCAGCCACCGGGACAGTTCCTACGAGCAGTACTTC
- TRBJ2-5 TRBV2 - CASSEASVEETQYF TGTGCCAGCAGTGAGGCTAGCGTGGAGGAGACCCAGTACTTC
- TRBJ1-2 TRBV9 - CASSPLQVDYGYTF TGTGCCAGCAGTCCACTTCAGGTGGACTATGGCTACACCTTC
- TRBJ1-2 TRBV10-3 few CAIRRAADGGYTF TGTGCCATCAGGCGGGCAGCGGATGGCGGCTACACCTTC
TRBD2 TRBJ2-3 TRBV2 - CASSDLAGAPTDTQYF TGTGCCAGCAGTGATCTGGCGGGAGCCCCCACAGATACGCAGTATTTT
TRBD1 TRBJ1-3 TRBV15 many CATSRDSVDRVGNTIYF TGTGCCACCAGCAGAGATTCGGTGGACAGGGTTGGAAACACCATATATTTT
- TRBJ1-5 TRBV5-5 - CASSVVLGSNQPQHF TGTGCCAGCAGCGTGGTTCTGGGAAGCAATCAGCCCCAGCATTTT
- TRBJ1-2 TRBV12-3/TRBV12-4 few CASSPEGTAWGYTF TGTGCCAGCAGTCCCGAGGGGACGGCTTGGGGCTACACCTTC
- TRBJ2-2 TRBV19 - CASTLFANTGELFF TGTGCCAGTACCTTGTTCGCGAACACCGGGGAGCTGTTTTTT
- TRBJ1-2 TRBV7-2 - CASRKIAGRGGYTF TGTGCCAGCAGGAAAATCGCAGGGAGGGGTGGCTACACCTTC
- TRBJ1-4 TRBV9 - CASSPRQGDVNEKLFF TGTGCCAGCTCACCACGTCAGGGTGATGTTAATGAAAAACTGTTTTTT
- TRBJ2-3 TRBV7-2 many CASSLQGTSTDTQYF TGTGCCAGCAGCTTACAGGGTACTAGCACAGATACGCAGTATTTT
- TRBJ2-5 TRBV2 - CASSYSTWNQETQYF TGTGCCAGCAGTTACTCGACGTGGAATCAAGAGACCCAGTACTTC
TRBD1 TRBJ2-5 TRBV20-1 many CSARLDQGARETQYF TGCAGTGCTAGATTGGACCAGGGGGCACGAGAGACCCAGTACTTC
TRBD1 TRBJ2-3 TRBV2 many CASRATGGRDTQYF TGTGCCAGCAGAGCTACAGGGGGGAGGGATACGCAGTATTTT
- TRBJ2-5 TRBV7-6 - CASSSPTTLKTQYF TGTGCCAGCAGCTCCCCGACTACCCTAAAGACCCAGTACTTC
- TRBJ1-1 TRBV27 - CASSLSPENTEAFF TGTGCCAGCAGTTTATCGCCCGAGAACACTGAAGCTTTCTTT
- TRBJ2-3 TRBV15 - CATSSGADTQYF TGTGCCACCAGCAGTGGGGCCGATACGCAGTATTTT
- TRBJ2-7 TRBV5-6 many CASSLTDYEQYF TGTGCCAGCAGCTTGACAGATTACGAGCAGTACTTC
TRBD1 TRBJ1-1 TRBV20-1 - CSAAGQEGEAFF TGCAGTGCTGCGGGACAGGAGGGTGAAGCTTTCTTT
TRBD1 TRBJ1-1 TRBV12-3/TRBV12-4 many CASTELTGGMAFF TGTGCCAGCACCGAGCTGACAGGGGGCATGGCTTTCTTT
- TRBJ2-3 TRBV19 - CASSSTERILTDTQYF TGTGCCAGTAGTTCGACAGAACGTATCCTCACAGATACGCAGTATTTT
- TRBJ1-1 TRBV19 - CASSHPGANTEAFF TGTGCCAGTAGTCACCCAGGGGCTAACACTGAAGCTTTCTTT
- TRBJ2-1 TRBV19 - CASSKRDEQFF TGTGCCAGTAGTAAGAGGGATGAGCAGTTCTTC
- TRBJ2-3 TRBV9 - CASSVEEGGPDTQYF TGTGCCAGCAGCGTAGAAGAGGGTGGGCCAGATACGCAGTATTTT
TRBD2 TRBJ2-1 TRBV11-2 many CASSGRTSGGPPVSEQFF TGTGCCAGCAGCGGACGGACTAGCGGGGGCCCCCCAGTCAGTGAGCAGTTCTTC
- TRBJ2-5 TRBV7-9 many CASSEYRGLKYF TGTGCCAGCAGTGAATACCGGGGGTTAAAGTACTTC
TRBD2 TRBJ2-7 TRBV7-2 many CASSIPSGGFSHEQYF TGTGCCAGCAGCATACCTAGCGGGGGGTTTTCCCACGAGCAGTACTTC
- TRBJ1-1 TRBV14 - CASSLGSTEAFF TGTGCCAGCAGCTTAGGGAGCACTGAAGCTTTCTTT
- TRBJ1-4 TRBV7-2 - CASSLSSRNEKLFF TGTGCCAGCAGCTTGTCTTCACGTAATGAAAAACTGTTTTTT
- TRBJ2-7 TRBV2 - CASSELTGAYEQYF TGTGCCAGCAGTGAGTTGACAGGAGCCTACGAGCAGTACTTC